This T cell receptor beta chain emerged from a study of blood T cell repertoires in COVID-19. Study in general: COVID-19 samples, acute and convalescent, were from the United States, Italy and Spain.

The V end lost 7 bases, the J end lost 1 base, and 20 bases lay between the germline ends. Germline loops: CDR1 MNHEY, CDR2 SMNVEV (reference sequence). The CDR3 loop spans 16 amino acids. Original processing notes: The authors estimated nucleated cell counts from reference gene primer amplification. The method was immunoSEQ multiplex PCR; TCRdb's version includes in-frame clones alone and lacks a portion of them. The V and J calls and the clone size are those of that table, but D and trimming were determined from the DNA. The data show around 140,000 clones, with around 89% seen just once and 10% held by the top ten.

The sample taken for sequencing was peripheral blood. This receptor was obtained from a man aged 45-65 years with acute or convalescent COVID-19. V and J are TRBV27 and TRBJ2-7, with a tentative D call TRBD2 (5 bases). The CDR3 nucleotides read TGTGCCAGCAATCCTCGCGTCACCACTAGGTCCTACGAGCAGTACTTC. Translation: CASNPRVTTRSYEQYF.